Sequencing of this TCR beta chain was carried out in a study of control samples from healthy donors and cancer patients. Some clones are missing from TCRdb's copy, which holds only in-frame ones; the method was immunoSEQ multiplex PCR. The sample holds roughly 76,000 clones; 94% are singletons and the top ten take around 4.5%. This TCR derives from a woman aged 18-29 years in good health. Material for sequencing was blood.

This CDR3 is CASSLSVQGNTEAFF. In DNA form, the CDR3 reads TGTGCCAGCAGCTTATCAGTGCAGGGGAACACTGAAGCTTTCTTT. The chain is built from TRBV11-2 and TRBJ1-1; a weak D match, TRBD1 (5 bases). Trimming shortened V by 2 bases and J by 1 base, and 11 bases separated the two germline ends. This CDR3 is built from 15 residues. Germline CDR1 and CDR2: SGHAT and FQNNGV.